This TCR beta chain was documented in a study of tumor and adjacent non-tumor tissue in lung cancer. No cell sorting was done before RNA was extracted from the tissue. This clonotype came up many times. What it binds is unknown. Study-level findings and limits: Normal lung showed higher cumulative top 100 clone frequency than tumor. TCR diversity was significantly greater in tumor than normal lung tissue.

The library came from three nested PCR rounds adapted from ARM-PCR protocols. TCRdb redid the calling of the multiplex PCR reads with MiXCR, one entry per CDR3 protein. The table has under 95,000 distinct CDR3 sequences, about three fifths seen once. CDR1 SGHNT and CDR2 YYREEE come from the germline V gene (reference sequence). Trimming cost V 5 bases and J 0 bases, with 12 bases left between them. The CDR3 spans 14 residues. This rearrangement joins TRBV5-4 to TRBJ2-7; possible D gene TRBD2, 5 bases. The sample comprised lung tumor tissue. This sequence was found in a man between 65 and 85 years old with non-small cell lung cancer. CDR3 sequence (DNA): TGTGCCAGCAGTCTAAGAGGGATCTCCTACGAGCAGTACTTC. Translated: CASSLRGISYEQYF.